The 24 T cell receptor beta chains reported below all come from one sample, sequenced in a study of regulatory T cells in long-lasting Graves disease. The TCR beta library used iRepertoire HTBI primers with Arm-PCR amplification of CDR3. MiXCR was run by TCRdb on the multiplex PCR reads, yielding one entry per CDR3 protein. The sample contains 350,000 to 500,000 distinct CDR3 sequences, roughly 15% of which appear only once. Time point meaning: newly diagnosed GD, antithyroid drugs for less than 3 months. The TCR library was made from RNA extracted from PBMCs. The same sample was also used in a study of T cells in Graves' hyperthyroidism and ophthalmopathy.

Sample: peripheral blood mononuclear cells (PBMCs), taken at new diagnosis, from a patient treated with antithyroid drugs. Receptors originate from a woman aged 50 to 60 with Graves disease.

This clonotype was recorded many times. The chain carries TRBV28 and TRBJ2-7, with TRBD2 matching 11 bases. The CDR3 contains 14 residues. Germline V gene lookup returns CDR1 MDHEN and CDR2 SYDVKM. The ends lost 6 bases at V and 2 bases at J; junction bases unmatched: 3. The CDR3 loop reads CASSFSGRAYEQYF. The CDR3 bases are TGTGCCAGCAGCTTTAGCGGGAGGGCCTACGAGCAGTACTTC.

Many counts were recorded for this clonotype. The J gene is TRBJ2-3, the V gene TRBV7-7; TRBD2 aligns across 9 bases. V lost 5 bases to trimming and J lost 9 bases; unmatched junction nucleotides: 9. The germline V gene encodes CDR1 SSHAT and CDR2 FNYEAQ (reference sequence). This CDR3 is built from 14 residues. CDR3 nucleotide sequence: TGTGCCAGCAGCCTAGACCCGACTAGCGGAACGCAGTATTTT. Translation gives CASSLDPTSGTQYF.

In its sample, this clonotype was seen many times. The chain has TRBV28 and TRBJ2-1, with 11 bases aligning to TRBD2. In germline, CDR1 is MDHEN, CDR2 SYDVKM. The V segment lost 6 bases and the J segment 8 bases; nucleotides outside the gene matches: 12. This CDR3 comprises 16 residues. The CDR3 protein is CASSNIAGGVGDEQFF. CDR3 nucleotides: TGTGCCAGCAGCAATATAGCGGGAGGGGTGGGCGATGAGCAGTTCTTC.

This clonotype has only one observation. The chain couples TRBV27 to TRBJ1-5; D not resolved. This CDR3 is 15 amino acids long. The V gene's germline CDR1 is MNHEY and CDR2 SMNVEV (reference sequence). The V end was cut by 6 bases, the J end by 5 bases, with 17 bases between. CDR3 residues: CASSQDSAAYQPQHF. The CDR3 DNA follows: TGTGCCAGCAGCCAAGACTCGGCAGCCTATCAGCCCCAGCATTTT.

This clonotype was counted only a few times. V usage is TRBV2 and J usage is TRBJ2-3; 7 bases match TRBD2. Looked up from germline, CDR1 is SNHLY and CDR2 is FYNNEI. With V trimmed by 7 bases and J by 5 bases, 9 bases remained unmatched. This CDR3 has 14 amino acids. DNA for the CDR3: TGTGCCAGCACTTCGGCGGGAGCGGGAGATACGCAGTATTTT. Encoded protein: CASTSAGAGDTQYF.

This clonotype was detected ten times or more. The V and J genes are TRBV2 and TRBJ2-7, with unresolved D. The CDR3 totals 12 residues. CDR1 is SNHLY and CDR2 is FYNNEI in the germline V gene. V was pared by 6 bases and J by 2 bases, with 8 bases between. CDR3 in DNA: TGTGCCAGCAGCGGGTTCACCTACGAGCAGTACTTC. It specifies CASSGFTYEQYF. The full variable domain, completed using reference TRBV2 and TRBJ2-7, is EPEVTQTPSHQVTQMGQEVILRCVPISNHLYFYWYRQILGQKVEFLVSFYNNEISEKSEIFDDQFSVERPDGSNFTLKIRSTKLEDSAMYFCASSGFTYEQYFGPGTRLTVT.

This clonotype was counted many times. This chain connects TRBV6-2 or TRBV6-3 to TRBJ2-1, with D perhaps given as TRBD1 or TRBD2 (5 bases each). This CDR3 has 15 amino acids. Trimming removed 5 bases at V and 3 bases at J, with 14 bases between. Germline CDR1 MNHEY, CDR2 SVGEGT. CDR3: CASSAWDEGYNEQFF. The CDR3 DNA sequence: TGTGCCAGCAGTGCTTGGGACGAGGGCTACAATGAGCAGTTCTTC.

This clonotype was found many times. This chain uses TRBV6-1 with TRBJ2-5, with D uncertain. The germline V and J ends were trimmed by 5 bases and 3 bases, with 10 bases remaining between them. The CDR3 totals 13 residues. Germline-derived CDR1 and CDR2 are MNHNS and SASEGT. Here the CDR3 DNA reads TGTGCCAGCAGTCAACCTTTTGAAGAGACCCAGTACTTC. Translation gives CASSQPFEETQYF.

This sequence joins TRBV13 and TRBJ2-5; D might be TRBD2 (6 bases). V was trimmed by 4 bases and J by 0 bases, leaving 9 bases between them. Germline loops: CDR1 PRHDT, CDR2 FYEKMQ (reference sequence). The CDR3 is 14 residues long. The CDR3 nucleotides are TGTGCCAGCAGCTCGCGGGAAGACCAAGAGACCCAGTACTTC. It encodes CASSSREDQETQYF.

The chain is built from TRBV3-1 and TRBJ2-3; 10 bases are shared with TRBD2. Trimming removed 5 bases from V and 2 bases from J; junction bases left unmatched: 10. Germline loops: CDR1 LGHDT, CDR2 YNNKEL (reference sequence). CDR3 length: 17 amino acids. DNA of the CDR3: TGTGCCAGCAGCGAAAGTTCTAGCGGGAGTATCACAGATACGCAGTATTTT. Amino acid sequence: CASSESSSGSITDTQYF.

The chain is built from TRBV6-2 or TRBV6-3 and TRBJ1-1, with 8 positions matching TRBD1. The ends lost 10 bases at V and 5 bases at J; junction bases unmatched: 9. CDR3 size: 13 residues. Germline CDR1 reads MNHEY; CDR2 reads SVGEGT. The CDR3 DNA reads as TGTGCCACCTCAGGGGGCGCGTGGACTGAAGCTTTCTTT. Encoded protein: CATSGGAWTEAFF.

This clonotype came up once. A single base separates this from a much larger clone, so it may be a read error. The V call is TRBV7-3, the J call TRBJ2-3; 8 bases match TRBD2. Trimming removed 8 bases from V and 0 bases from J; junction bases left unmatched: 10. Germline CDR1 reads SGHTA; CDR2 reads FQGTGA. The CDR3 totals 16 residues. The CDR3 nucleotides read TGTGCCAGCGGCCTGGATGGCGGGAGGAGCACAGATACGCAGTATTTT. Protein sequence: CASGLDGGRSTDTQYF.

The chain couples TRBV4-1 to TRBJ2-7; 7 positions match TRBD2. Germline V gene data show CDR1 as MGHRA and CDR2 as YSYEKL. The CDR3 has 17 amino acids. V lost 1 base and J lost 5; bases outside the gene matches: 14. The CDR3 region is CASSQVVRPGGTNEQYF. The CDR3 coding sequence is TGCGCCAGCAGCCAAGTTGTCCGTCCGGGAGGTACCAACGAGCAGTACTTC.

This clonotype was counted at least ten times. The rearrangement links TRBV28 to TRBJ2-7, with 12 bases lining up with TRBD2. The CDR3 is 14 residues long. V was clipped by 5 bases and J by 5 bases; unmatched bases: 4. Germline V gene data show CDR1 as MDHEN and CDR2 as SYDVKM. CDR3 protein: CASSTGLAGDEQYF. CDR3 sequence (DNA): TGTGCCAGCAGTACGGGACTAGCGGGCGACGAGCAGTACTTC.

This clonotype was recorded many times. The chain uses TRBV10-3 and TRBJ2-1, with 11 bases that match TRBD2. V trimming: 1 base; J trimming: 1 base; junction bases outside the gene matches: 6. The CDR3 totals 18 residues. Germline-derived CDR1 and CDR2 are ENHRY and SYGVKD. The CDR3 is CAISELDSGRGSYNEQFF. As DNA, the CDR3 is TGTGCCATCAGTGAGTTGGATAGCGGGAGGGGTTCCTACAATGAGCAGTTCTTC.

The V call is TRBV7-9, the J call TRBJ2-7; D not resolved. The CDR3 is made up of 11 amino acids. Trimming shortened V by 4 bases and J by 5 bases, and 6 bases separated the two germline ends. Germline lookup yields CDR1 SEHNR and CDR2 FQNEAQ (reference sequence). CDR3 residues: CASSSLDEQYF. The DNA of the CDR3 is TGTGCCAGCAGCTCGTTGGACGAGCAGTACTTC.

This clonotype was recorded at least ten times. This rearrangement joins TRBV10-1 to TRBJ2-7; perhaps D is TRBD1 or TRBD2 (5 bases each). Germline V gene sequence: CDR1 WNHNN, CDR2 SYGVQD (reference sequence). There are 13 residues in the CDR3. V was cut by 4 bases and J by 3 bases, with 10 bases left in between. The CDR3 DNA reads TGCGCCAGCAGTGGGGACCCCAGCTACGAGCAGTACTTC. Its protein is CASSGDPSYEQYF.

The CDR3 nucleotides read TGTGCCAGCAGTTACTCAGCGGGCCACGAGCAGTACTTC. Translated, it gives CASSYSAGHEQYF. The gene calls are TRBV6-9 and TRBJ2-7; D might be TRBD2 (6 bases). The CDR3 runs to 13 residues. Between the trimmed V and J ends, which lost 3 bases and 5 bases, there was a span of 11 bases. The germline CDR1 and CDR2 sequences are MNHGY and SVAAGI.

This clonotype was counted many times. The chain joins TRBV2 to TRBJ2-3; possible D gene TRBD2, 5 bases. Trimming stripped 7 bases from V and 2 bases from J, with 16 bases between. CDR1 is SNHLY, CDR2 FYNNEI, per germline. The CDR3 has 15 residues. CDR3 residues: CASTYSGLNTDTQYF. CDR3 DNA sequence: TGTGCCAGCACGTACTCCGGACTTAACACAGATACGCAGTATTTT.

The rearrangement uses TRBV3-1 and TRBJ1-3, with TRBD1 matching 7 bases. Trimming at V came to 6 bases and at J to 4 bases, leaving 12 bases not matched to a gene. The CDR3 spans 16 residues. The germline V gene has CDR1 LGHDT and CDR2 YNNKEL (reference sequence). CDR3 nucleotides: TGTGCCAGCAGTCGACAGGGCGCGGGGGGCGGAAACACCATATATTTT. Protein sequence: CASSRQGAGGGNTIYF.

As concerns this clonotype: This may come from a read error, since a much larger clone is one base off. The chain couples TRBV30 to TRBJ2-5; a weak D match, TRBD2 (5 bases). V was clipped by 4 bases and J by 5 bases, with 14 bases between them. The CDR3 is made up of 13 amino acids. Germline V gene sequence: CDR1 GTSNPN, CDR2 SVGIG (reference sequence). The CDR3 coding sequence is TGTGCCTGGATCGCCTCTAGCACGGAGACCCAGTACTTC. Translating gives CAWIASSTETQYF.

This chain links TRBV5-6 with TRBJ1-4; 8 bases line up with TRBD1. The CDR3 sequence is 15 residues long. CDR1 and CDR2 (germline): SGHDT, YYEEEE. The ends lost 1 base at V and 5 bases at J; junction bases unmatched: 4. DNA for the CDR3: TGTGCCAGCAGCTTGCAGAGACAGGGGAATGAAAAACTGTTTTTT. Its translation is CASSLQRQGNEKLFF.

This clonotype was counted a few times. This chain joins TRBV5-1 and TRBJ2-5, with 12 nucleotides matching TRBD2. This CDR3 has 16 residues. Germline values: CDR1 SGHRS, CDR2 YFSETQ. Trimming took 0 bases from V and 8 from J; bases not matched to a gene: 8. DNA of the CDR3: TGCGCCAGCAGCTTGGAACTAGCGGGAGGAACCGTAACCCAGTACTTC. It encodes CASSLELAGGTVTQYF.

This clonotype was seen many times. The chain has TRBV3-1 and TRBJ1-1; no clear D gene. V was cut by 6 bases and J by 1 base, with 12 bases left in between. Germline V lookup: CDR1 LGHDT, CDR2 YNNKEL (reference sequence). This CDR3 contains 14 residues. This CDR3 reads CASRAGIQNTEAFF. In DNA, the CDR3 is TGTGCCAGCAGAGCGGGGATTCAGAACACTGAAGCTTTCTTT.